Reported below is one TCR beta chain. Its matching antigen is unknown. TCRdb recomputed calls from the reads with MiXCR, one row per CDR3 protein. The sample holds about 400,000 distinct CDR3 sequences, approximately 30% seen once. This CDR3 is built from 18 residues. Germline assignment: CDR1 SGHAT and CDR2 FQNNGV. V lost 1 base and J lost 2, with 19 bases in between. The data belong to a study of T cell repertoires in cytomegalovirus infection. At the level of the study: Public TCR beta signatures indicated both CMV infection and matching HLA type. Study results and caveats: HLA-C-restricted, CMV-specific TCR beta clonotypes were dominant ex vivo. Carriers of CMV plus the relevant HLA were identified by cumulative public TCR beta family frequency.

The source material was cultured PBMCs, sampled from culture after CMV antigen stimulation. The chain joins TRBV11-2 to TRBJ2-3; weak D call: TRBD2 (6 bases). The receptor was derived from a human donor in good health (CMV status not recorded). Some clones in this sample may be carry-over from other donors' samples. CDR3 bases: TGTGCCAGCAGCTTAGGGAGGAGTCGGGAGCCTATCACAGATACGCAGTATTTT. Translated, it gives CASSLGRSREPITDTQYF.